What follows is one T cell receptor (beta chain) and its context. This sample is drawn from a study of blood T cell repertoires in COVID-19. For the study at large: From T cells, B-cell-depleted T cells, or PBMCs came the material, which was cDNA or gDNA.

In the original workflow: Amplification of reference gene primers was used by the study to estimate nucleated cell counts. The repertoire was sequenced with immunoSEQ multiplex PCR; TCRdb's copy has only in-frame clones and lacks some. Clonal size and the V and J genes are those of that table, whereas D and trimming came from the DNA. The table has 300,000 to 350,000 clones, 80% to 90% seen once; the top ten hold about 4%. V dropped 6 bases and J dropped 9; count of bases not matched to a gene: 9. The CDR3 is made up of 14 amino acids. Germline V CDR1 and CDR2: MDHEN, SYDVKM. Individuals aged about 18 to 89 years were recruited from about two dozen US areas. Clinical history reported by participants formed the basis on which cohorts were assigned.

This clonotype was sampled from a woman aged 40 to 55 with acute COVID-19. Sequencing was done on a sample of PBMCs or T cells enriched from blood (not recorded which). The chain couples TRBV28 to TRBJ2-1; 9 bases align to TRBD2. The CDR3 DNA reads TGTGCCAGCAGGCTGCTAGCGGGGTTTACTGAGCAGTTCTTC. It is translated as CASRLLAGFTEQFF.